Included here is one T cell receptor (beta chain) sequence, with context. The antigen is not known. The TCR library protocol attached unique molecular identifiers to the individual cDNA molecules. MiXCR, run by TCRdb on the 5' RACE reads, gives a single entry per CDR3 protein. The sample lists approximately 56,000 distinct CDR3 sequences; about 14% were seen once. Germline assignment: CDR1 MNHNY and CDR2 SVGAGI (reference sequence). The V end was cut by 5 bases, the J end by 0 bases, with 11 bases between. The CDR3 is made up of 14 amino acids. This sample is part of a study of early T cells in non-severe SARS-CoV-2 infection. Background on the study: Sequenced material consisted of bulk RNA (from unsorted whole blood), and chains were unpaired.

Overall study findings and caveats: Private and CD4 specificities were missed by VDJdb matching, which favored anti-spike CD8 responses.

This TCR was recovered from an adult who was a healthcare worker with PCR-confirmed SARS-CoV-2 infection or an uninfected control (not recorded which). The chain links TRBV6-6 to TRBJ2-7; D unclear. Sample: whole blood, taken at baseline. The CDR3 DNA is TGTGCCAGCAGTGGTTGGGCGTCCTCCTACGAGCAGTACTTC. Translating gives CASSGWASSYEQYF.